This TCR beta chain appears in the sequencing data of a study of T cell responses to AZD1222 COVID-19 vaccine. Study outcomes and limitations: Donor demographics were predominantly white British with a female majority; clonal diversity may be underestimated. Seropositive status at baseline applied to only five to seven AZD1222 recipients. CD4 TCRs associated with vaccination spanned spike, dominating at 160-218 and 743-854. Unmutated variant regions reportedly attract nearly half of all spike-specific TCRs.

The assay was immunoSEQ multiplex PCR, and TCRdb's table has in-frame clones only and misses some. The table lists about 100,000 clones, around 90% of them singletons. On this clone itself: As yet, its antigen is unknown.

Germline CDR1 and CDR2: MDHEN and SYDVKM. The length of the CDR3 is 17 residues. V shed 0 bases, J shed 4 bases, and the junction held 12 bases outside the gene matches. This sample comprised peripheral blood, obtained on day 0 of AZD1222 vaccination. This TCR derives from an adult in good health. V usage is TRBV28 and J usage is TRBJ2-7; TRBD2 agrees at 7 bases. The CDR3 DNA is TGTGCCAGCAGTTTATGGGGGAGGCTAGCGGAGGTTTACGAGCAGTACTTC. It is translated as CASSLWGRLAEVYEQYF. Complete variable domain (other parts from reference TRBV28 and TRBJ2-7): DVKVTQSSRYLVKRTGEKVFLECVQDMDHENMFWYRQDPGLGLRLIYFSYDVKMKEKGDIPEGYSVSREKKERFSLILESASTNQTSMYLCASSLWGRLAEVYEQYFGPGTRLTVT.